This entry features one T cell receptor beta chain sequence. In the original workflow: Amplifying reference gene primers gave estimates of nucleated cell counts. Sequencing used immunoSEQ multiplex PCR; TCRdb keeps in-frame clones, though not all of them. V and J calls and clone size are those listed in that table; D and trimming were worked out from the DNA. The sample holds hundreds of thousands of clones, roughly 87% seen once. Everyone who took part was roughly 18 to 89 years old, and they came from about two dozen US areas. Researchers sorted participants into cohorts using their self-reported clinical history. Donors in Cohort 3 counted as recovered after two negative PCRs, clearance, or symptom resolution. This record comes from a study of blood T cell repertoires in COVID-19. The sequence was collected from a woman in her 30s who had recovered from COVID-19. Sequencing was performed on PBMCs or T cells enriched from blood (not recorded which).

The CDR3 spells CASSTLLSGSPLHF. CDR3 DNA: TGTGCCAGCAGCACTCTTCTGTCGGGTTCACCCCTCCACTTT. The V and J genes are TRBV7-2 and TRBJ1-6; D gene ambiguous. The V end lost 5 bases, the J end lost 9 bases, and 14 bases lay between the germline ends. This CDR3 spans 14 amino acids. Germline V gene sequence: CDR1 SGHTA, CDR2 FQGNSA.